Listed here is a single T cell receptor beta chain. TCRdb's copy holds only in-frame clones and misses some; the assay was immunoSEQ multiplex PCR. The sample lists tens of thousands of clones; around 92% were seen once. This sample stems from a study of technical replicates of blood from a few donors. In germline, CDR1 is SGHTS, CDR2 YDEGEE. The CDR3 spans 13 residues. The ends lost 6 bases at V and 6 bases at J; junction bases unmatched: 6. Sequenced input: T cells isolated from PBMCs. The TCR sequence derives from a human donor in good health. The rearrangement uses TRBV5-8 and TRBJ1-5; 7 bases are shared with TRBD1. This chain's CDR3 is CASNQGVTQPQHF. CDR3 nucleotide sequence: TGTGCCAGCAACCAGGGGGTAACTCAGCCCCAGCATTTT.